The present T cell receptor (beta chain) was sequenced within a study of blood T cells in healthy people across ages (dated by TCRdb to about 2015). Background for the entire study: In model experiments, roughly one uniquely barcoded TCR beta cDNA molecule per two T cells was captured by template switching. To track age-related changes in TCR beta repertoire diversity, the study relied on deep sequencing normalized with unique cDNA molecular identifiers. The study analyzed two additional independent replicas of 1 million unique cDNA reads from the same blood draw for two donors, one aged 18 to 29 and one aged 80 or older. Four age groups were formed from the donors: young (average 16 years), middle-aged (around 37), aged (under 70) and long-lived (less than 85). To avoid experimental bias, donors of different ages were randomly spread across the sequencing lanes.

Measured from the cysteine to the phenylalanine, the CDR3 is 13 residues long. The sequence is cut down to CDR3 DNA, 39 bases in frame from base 1. The germline ends are 8 bases apart after V is trimmed by 6 bases and J by 2 bases. The germline V gene specifies MNHEY as CDR1 and SVGAGI as CDR2. Libraries were prepared through 5' RACE. TCRdb names Illumina HiSeq 2500 as the instrument used. The second PCR ran for about 7 to 11 cycles and used a J-beta primer mix along with a sample-barcoded 5' primer. A template-switch 5' adaptor carrying 12 random nucleotides introduced a unique molecular identifier onto each TCR beta cDNA molecule. Each sample yielded at least 3 million CDR3-containing paired-end reads. First-strand cDNA was synthesized from all RNA with the Mint cDNA synthesis kit, primed by a TRBC-specific oligonucleotide. After uracil-DNA glycosylase treatment, a first 18-cycle PCR used universal primers M1SS and BC2_uni_R on all cDNA. The published analysis was carried out like this. Each sample was normalized by randomly selecting 1 million high-quality reads, each carrying a distinct molecular identifier. Reads with shared molecular identifiers were discarded instead of being binned into consensus sequences. CDR3 identification, clonotype clustering and error correction used MiTCR with a Q25 quality threshold and the strictest error-elimination algorithm. A nonparametric unseen species model with Euler transformation was used to estimate lower-bound total TCR beta diversity. Clones were called with MiXCR by TCRdb after fastp trimmed the public reads at Q25, and only in-frame beta chains were retained. Rows with a matching CDR3 protein are joined into one entry that keeps the most common DNA and genes. TCRdb's processing, not the study's, gives the V and J calls here. The sample records under 1,000,000 distinct CDR3 sequences, 36% of which are singletons. The ten largest clones represent around 13% of the sample.

Note on this clonotype: Its target antigen remains unknown. No per-base quality is available; no much larger clone lies one base away.

The approximately 41 donors, aged about 6 to 90 years, were systemically healthy Caucasian individuals from Russia. Each donor gave 8 to 10 milliliters of peripheral blood, collected into EDTA-treated Vacutainer tubes. Ficoll-Paque density-gradient centrifugation was used to isolate PBMCs, with at least 6 million per sample. Total RNA, at least 6 micrograms per sample, was extracted from PBMCs with Trizol reagent. Naive CD45RAhigh/CD27high T cell percentages were measured by flow cytometry on a PBMC aliquot from every donor. Results the study describes overall, beyond this receptor: Because the CMV infection status of the donors was unknown, age-related changes in expanded clonotypes may potentially have been confounded. Estimates of total diversity from one million sequenced T cells were regarded as lower bounds and underestimates. Compared with the aged group, more naive CD4+ T cells, fewer expanded clones and increased TCR diversity were shown by the long-lived group, suggesting age selection. Conclusive comparison of naive and antigen-experienced compartments was prevented by the profiling of bulk unsorted PBMCs. As age increased, observed TCR beta diversity per million T cells dropped in a roughly linear way, and a significant reduction was already evident by age 40. A strong correlation was found between observed TCR beta diversity and the percentage of naive T cells measured by flow cytometry.

The receptor was isolated from a young man in good health. Sequences were obtained from blood. Recombination linked TRBV6-5 to TRBJ2-4; 5 matching bases give a weak D call of TRBD2. The DNA is TGTGCCAGCAGGGACTTGACCAAAAACATTCAGTACTTC. Translated, it reads CASRDLTKNIQYF.